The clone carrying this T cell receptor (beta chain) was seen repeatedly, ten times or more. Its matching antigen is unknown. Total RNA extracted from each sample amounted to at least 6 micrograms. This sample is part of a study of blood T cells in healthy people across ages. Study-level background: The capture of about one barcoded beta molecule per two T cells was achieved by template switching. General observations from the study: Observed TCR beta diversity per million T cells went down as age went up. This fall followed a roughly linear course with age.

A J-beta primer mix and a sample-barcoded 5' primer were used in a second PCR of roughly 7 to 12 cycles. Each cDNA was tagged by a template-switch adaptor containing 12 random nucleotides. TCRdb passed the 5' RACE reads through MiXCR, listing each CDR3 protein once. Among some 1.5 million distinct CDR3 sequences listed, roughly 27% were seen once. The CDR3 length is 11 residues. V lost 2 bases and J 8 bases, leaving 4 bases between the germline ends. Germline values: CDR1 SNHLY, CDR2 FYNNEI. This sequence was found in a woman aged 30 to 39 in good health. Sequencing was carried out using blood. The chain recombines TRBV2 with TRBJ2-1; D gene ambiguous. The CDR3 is CASSELDEQFF. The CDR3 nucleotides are TGTGCCAGCAGTGAACTAGATGAGCAGTTCTTC. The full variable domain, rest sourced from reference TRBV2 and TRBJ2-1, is EPEVTQTPSHQVTQMGQEVILRCVPISNHLYFYWYRQILGQKVEFLVSFYNNEISEKSEIFDDQFSVERPDGSNFTLKIRSTKLEDSAMYFCASSELDEQFFGPGTRLTVL.